These 6 T cell receptor beta chains were sequenced from one sample in a study of identical twins. Each CDR3 protein gets one entry after TCRdb re-called the 5' RACE reads with MiXCR. Among hundreds of thousands of distinct CDR3 sequences listed, around 7.4% were seen once. This same sample was also part of a study on yellow fever vaccine responses in identical twins.

What was sequenced was PBMCs. The receptors originated from a woman aged 18 to 35 in good health.

As to this clonotype: One end of the junction is discordant with germline, which a read error may explain. The rearrangement links TRBV12-3 or TRBV12-4 to TRBJ2-2; D perhaps matches TRBD2 (5 bases). There are 14 residues in the CDR3. As DNA, the CDR3 is TGTGCCAGCAGTTTTTTTGTGAACACCGGGAAGCTGTTTTTT. It specifies CASSFFVNTGKLFF.

There are a few counts of this clonotype. The chain is built from TRBV6-1 and TRBJ2-1, with D tentatively TRBD1 or TRBD2 (5 bases each). CDR3 length: 15 residues. V lost 1 base and J lost 9, with 16 bases in between. Germline CDR1 MNHNS, CDR2 SASEGT. The CDR3 DNA is TGTGCCAGCAGTGAAGGAGGGACCGCGAGGGGTGAGCAGTTCTTC. Translation: CASSEGGTARGEQFF.

J is TRBJ2-3 and V is TRBV7-2; 8 positions agree with TRBD2. The CDR3 totals 22 residues. Germline-derived CDR1 and CDR2 are SGHTA and FQGNSA. J gave up 2 bases and V 2 bases, and 24 bases lay outside the gene matches. The CDR3 nucleotides read TGTGCCAGCAGCTTACCCACCCCACTAGCGGACAACACCGACTACAACACAGATACGCAGTATTTT. Translated, it gives CASSLPTPLADNTDYNTDTQYF.

This chain joins TRBV29-1 and TRBJ2-1; a possible D gene is TRBD2 (6 bases). In germline, CDR1 is SQVTM, CDR2 ANQGSEA. The germline V and J ends were trimmed by 3 bases and 1 base, with 10 bases remaining between them. This CDR3 spans 14 amino acids. CDR3 DNA sequence: TGCAGCGTTGAGTGGGGGGAGTCCTACAATGAGCAGTTCTTC. It codes for CSVEWGESYNEQFF.

This clonotype was counted at least ten times. The chain has TRBV3-1 and TRBJ2-6, with D perhaps TRBD2 (5 bases). The ends were cut back, 0 bases at V and 0 bases at J, with 12 bases in the middle. The CDR3 is made up of 18 amino acids. Germline V gives CDR1 LGHDT, CDR2 YNNKEL (reference sequence). The CDR3: CASSQDIGTSSGANVLTF. In DNA, the CDR3 is TGTGCCAGCAGCCAAGATATTGGCACTAGCTCTGGGGCCAACGTCCTGACTTTC.

The rearrangement joins TRBV20-1 to TRBJ2-1; the D gene is possibly TRBD1 (5 bases). There are 15 residues in the CDR3. Germline-derived CDR1 and CDR2 are DFQATT and SNEGSKA (reference sequence). Trimming pared 0 bases from V and 9 bases from J, leaving 18 bases between. For the CDR3, the DNA is TGCAGTGCTAGAGAGATGGGTTTCAGGGAAAGTGAGCAGTTCTTC. It translates to CSAREMGFRESEQFF.